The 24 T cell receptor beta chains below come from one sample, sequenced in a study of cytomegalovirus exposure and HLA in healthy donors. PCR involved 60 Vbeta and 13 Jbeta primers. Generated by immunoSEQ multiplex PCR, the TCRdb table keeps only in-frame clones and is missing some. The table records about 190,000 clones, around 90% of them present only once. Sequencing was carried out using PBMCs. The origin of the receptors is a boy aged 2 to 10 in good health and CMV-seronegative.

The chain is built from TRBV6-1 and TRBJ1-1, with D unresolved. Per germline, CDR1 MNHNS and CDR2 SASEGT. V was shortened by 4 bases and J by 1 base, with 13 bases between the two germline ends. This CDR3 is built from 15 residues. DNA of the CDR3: TGTGCCAGCAGTGTTAACCGGGGAACGAACACTGAAGCTTTCTTT. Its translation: CASSVNRGTNTEAFF.

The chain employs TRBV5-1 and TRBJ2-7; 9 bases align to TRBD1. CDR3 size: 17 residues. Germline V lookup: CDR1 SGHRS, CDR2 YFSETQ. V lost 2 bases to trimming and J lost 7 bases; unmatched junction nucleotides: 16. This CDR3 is CASSLPTSGQGAWEQYF. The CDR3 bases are TGCGCCAGCAGCTTACCAACCTCGGGACAGGGCGCTTGGGAGCAGTACTTC.

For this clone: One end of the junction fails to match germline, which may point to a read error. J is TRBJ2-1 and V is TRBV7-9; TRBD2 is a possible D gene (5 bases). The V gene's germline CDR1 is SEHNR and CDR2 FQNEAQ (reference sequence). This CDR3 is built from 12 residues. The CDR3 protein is CSSSLGVDEQFF. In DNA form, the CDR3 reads TGTTCCAGCAGCTTGGGAGTGGATGAGCAGTTCTTC.

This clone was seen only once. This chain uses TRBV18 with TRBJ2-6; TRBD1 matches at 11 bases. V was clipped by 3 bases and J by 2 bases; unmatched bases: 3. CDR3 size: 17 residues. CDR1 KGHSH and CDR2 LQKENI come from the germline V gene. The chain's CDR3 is CASSPPGQGAGANVLTF. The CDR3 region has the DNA TGTGCCAGCTCACCTCCGGGACAGGGGGCTGGGGCCAACGTCCTGACTTTC. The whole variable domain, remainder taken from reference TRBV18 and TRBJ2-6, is NAGVMQNPRHLVRRRGQEARLRCSPMKGHSHVYWYRQLPEEGLKFMVYLQKENIIDESGMPKERFSAEFPKEGPSILRIQQVVRGDSAAYFCASSPPGQGAGANVLTFGAGSRLTVL.

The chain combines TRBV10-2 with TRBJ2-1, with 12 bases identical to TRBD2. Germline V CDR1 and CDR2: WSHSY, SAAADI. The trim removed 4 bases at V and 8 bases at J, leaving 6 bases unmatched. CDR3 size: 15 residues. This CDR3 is CASSGLAGGRDEQFF. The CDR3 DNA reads TGCGCCAGCAGTGGTCTAGCGGGGGGGCGGGATGAGCAGTTCTTC.

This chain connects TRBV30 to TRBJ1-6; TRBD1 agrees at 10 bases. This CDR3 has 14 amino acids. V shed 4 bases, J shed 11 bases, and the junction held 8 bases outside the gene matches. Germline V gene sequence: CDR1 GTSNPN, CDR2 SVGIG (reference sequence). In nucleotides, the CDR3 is TGTGCCTGGAACATGGGACAGGGGTCGACACCCCTCCACTTT. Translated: CAWNMGQGSTPLHF.

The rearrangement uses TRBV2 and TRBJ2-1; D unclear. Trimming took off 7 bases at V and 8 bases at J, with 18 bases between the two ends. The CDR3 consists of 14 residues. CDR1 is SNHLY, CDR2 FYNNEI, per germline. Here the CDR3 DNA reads TGTGCCAGCAAACGGCGGCACGGAGTGGATGAGCAGTTCTTC. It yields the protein CASKRRHGVDEQFF.

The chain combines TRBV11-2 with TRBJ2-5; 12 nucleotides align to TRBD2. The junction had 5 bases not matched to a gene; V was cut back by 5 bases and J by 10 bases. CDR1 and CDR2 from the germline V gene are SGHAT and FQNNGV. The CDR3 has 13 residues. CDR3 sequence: CASSRTSGEGQYF. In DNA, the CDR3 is TGTGCCAGCAGCCGGACTAGCGGGGAGGGCCAGTACTTC.

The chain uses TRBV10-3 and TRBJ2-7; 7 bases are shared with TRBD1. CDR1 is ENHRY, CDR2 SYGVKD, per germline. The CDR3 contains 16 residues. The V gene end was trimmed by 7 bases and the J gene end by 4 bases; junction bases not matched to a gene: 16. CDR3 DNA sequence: TGTGCCATCACCGACATTACAGGGGCCCGGATATACGAGCAGTACTTC. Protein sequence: CAITDITGARIYEQYF.

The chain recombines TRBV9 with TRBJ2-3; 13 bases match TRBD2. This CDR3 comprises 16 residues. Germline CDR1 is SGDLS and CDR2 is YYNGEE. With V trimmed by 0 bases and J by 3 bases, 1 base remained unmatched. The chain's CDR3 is CASSVEGLAGTDTQYF. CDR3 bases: TGTGCCAGCAGCGTAGAGGGACTAGCGGGGACAGATACGCAGTATTTT.

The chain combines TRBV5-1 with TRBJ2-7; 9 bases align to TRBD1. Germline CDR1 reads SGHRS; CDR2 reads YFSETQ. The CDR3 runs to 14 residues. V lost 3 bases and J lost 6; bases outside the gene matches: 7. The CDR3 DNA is TGCGCCAGCAGCTCGACCGGGACAGGGTCCGAGCAGTACTTC. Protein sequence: CASSSTGTGSEQYF.

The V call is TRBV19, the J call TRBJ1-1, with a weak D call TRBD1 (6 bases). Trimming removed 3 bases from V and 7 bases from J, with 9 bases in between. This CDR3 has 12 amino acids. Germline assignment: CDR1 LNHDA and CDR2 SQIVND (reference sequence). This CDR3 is CASSMGTREAFF. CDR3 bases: TGTGCCAGTAGTATGGGGACACGTGAAGCTTTCTTT.

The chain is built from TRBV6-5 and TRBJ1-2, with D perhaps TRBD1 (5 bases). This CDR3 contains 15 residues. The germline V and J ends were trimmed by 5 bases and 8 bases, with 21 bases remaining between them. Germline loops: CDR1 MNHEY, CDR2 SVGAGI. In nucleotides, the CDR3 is TGTGCCAGCAGTCCTACCCCGCTCGACAGAGGAGGCTACACCTTC. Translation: CASSPTPLDRGGYTF.

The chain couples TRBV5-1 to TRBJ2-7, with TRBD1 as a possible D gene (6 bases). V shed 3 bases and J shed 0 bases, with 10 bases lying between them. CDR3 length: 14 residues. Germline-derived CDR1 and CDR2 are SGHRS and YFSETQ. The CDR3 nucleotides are TGCGCCAGCAGCTCCGGGACATCCTCCTACGAGCAGTACTTC. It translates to CASSSGTSSYEQYF. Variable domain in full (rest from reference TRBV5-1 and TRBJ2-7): KAGVTQTPRYLIKTRGQQVTLSCSPISGHRSVSWYQQTPGQGLQFLFEYFSETQRNKGNFPGRFSGRQFSNSRSEMNVSTLELGDSALYLCASSSGTSSYEQYFGPGTRLTVT.

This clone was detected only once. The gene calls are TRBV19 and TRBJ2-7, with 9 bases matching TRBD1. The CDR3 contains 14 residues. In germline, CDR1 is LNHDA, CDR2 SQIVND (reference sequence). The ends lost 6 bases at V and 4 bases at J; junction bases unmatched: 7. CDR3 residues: CASRGQGQGYEQYF. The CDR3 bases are TGTGCCAGTAGAGGCCAGGGACAGGGTTACGAGCAGTACTTC.

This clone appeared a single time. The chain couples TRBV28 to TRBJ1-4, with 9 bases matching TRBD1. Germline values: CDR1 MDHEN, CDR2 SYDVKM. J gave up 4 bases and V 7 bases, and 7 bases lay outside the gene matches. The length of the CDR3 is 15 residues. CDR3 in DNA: TGTGCCAGCACCAACGACAGGGGGTTTAATGAAAAACTGTTTTTT. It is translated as CASTNDRGFNEKLFF.

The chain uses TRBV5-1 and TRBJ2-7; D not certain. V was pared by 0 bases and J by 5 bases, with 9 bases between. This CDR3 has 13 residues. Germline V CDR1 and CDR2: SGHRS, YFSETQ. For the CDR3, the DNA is TGCGCCAGCAGCTTGGACGGCGGTGACGAGCAGTACTTC. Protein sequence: CASSLDGGDEQYF. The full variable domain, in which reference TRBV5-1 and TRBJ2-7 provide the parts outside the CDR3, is KAGVTQTPRYLIKTRGQQVTLSCSPISGHRSVSWYQQTPGQGLQFLFEYFSETQRNKGNFPGRFSGRQFSNSRSEMNVSTLELGDSALYLCASSLDGGDEQYFGPGTRLTVT.

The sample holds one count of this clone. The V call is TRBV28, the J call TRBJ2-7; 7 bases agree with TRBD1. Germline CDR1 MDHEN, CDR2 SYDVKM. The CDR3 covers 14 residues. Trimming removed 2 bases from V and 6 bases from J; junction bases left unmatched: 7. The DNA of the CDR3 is TGTGCCAGCAGTTTAAAAAGGGGGCCGCGCGAGCAGTACTTC. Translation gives CASSLKRGPREQYF.

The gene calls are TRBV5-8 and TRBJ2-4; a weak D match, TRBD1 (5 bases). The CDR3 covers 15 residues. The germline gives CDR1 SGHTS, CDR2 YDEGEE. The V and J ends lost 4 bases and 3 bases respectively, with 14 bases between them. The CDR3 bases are TGTGCCAGCAGCCAGGGAAACTTGGGCAAAAACATTCAGTACTTC. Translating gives CASSQGNLGKNIQYF. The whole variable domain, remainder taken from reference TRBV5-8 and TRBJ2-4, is EAGVTQSPTHLIKTRGQQATLRCSPISGHTSVYWYQQALGLGLQFLLWYDEGEERNRGNFPPRFSGRQFPNYSSELNVNALELEDSALYLCASSQGNLGKNIQYFGAGTRLSVL.

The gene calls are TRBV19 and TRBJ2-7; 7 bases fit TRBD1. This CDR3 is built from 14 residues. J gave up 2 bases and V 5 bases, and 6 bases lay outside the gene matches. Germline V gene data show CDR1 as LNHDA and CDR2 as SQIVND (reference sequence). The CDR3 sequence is CASSAQTGTYEQYF. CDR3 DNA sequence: TGTGCCAGTAGTGCCCAGACAGGGACCTACGAGCAGTACTTC. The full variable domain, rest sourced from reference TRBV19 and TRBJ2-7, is DGGITQSPKYLFRKEGQNVTLSCEQNLNHDAMYWYRQDPGQGLRLIYYSQIVNDFQKGDIAEGYSVSREKKESFPLTVTSAQKNPTAFYLCASSAQTGTYEQYFGPGTRLTVT.

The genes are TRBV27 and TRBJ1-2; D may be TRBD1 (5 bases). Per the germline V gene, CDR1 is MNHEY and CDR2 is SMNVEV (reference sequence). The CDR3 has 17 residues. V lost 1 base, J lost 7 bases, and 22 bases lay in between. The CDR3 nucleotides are TGTGCCAGCAGTTTATATCCCAACGCCGCAGGGCCGTTTGGCTACACCTTC. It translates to CASSLYPNAAGPFGYTF.

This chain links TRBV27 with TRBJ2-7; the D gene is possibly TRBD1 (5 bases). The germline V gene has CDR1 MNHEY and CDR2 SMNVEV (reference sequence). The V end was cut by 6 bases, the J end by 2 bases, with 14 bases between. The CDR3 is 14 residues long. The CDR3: CASSSGDRPYEQYF. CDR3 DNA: TGTGCCAGCAGCTCCGGTGACAGACCCTACGAGCAGTACTTC.

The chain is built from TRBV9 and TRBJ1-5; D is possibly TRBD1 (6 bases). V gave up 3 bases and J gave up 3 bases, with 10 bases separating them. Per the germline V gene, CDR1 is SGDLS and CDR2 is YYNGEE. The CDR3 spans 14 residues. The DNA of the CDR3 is TGTGCCAGCAGCGAGGGACAACCCAATCAGCCCCAGCATTTT. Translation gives CASSEGQPNQPQHF.

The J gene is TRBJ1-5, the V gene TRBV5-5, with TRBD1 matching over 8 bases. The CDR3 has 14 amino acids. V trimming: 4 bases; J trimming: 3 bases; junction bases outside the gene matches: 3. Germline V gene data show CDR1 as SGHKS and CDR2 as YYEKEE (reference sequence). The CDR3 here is CASSPDRVNQPQHF. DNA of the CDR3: TGTGCCAGCAGCCCGGACAGGGTCAATCAGCCCCAGCATTTT. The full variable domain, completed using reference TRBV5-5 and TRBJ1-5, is DAGVTQSPTHLIKTRGQQVTLRCSPISGHKSVSWYQQVLGQGPQFIFQYYEKEERGRGNFPDRFSARQFPNYSSELNVNALLLGDSALYLCASSPDRVNQPQHFGDGTRLSIL.